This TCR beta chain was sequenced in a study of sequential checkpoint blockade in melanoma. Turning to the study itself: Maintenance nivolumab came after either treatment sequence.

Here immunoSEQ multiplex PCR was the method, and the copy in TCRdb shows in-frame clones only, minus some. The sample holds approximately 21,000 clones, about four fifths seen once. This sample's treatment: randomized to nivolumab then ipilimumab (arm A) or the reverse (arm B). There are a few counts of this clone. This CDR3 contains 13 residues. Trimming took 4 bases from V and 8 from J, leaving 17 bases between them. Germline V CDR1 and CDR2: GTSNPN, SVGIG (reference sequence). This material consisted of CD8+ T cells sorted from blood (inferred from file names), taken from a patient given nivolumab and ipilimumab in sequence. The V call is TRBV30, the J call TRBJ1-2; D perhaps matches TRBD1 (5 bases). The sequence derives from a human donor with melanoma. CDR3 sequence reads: CAWTDSFAMGYTF. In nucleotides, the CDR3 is TGTGCCTGGACTGACAGTTTTGCAATGGGCTACACCTTC.